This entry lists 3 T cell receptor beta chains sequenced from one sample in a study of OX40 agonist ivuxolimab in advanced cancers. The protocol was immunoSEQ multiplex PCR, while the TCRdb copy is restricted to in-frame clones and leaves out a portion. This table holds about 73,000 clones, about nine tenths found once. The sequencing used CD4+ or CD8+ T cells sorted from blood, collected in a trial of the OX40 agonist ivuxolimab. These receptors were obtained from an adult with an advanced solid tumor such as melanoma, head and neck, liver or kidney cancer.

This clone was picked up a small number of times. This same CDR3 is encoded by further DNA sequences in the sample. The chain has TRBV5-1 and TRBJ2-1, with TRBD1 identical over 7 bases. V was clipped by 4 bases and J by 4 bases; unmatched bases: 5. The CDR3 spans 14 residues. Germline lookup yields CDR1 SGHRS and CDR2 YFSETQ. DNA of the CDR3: TGCGCCAGCAGCCTCGGGACAGTTTACAATGAGCAGTTCTTC. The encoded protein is CASSLGTVYNEQFF.

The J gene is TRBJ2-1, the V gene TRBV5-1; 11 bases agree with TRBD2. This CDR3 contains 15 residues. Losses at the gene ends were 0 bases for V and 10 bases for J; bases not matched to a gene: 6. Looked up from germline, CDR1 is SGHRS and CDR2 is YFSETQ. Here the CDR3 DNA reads TGCGCCAGCAGCTTGGTTCTAGCGGGAGGCGGGGAGCAGTTCTTC. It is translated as CASSLVLAGGGEQFF.

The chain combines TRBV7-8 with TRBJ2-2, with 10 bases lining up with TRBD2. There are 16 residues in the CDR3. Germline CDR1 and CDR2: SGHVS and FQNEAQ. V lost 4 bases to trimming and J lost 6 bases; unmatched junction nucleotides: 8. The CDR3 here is CASSSGPSGGSGELFF. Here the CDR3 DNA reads TGTGCCAGCAGCTCCGGCCCTAGCGGGGGCTCCGGGGAGCTGTTTTTT.